The 21 T cell receptor beta chains below were found in one sample sequenced in a study of Ad26.COV2.S vaccination and SARS-CoV-2 variants. The treatment here: 15 to 20 received Ad26.COV2.S at low or high dose, single or two shots; 5 received placebo; per-sample allocation not given. Samples were taken on day 63 after the first vaccine or placebo injection. The table came from immunoSEQ multiplex PCR; TCRdb's copy has only in-frame clones and leaves some out. The repertoire holds about 680,000 clones, around 92% seen once, with roughly 1.5% in the top ten. Sequenced here: peripheral blood, sampled in a trial of Ad26.COV2.S vaccine versus placebo. The receptors here all came from a person aged 18 to 65 who received the Ad26.COV2.S COVID-19 vaccine or a placebo.

The gene calls are TRBV6-6 and TRBJ1-1, with TRBD1 matching 9 bases. CDR1 MNHNY and CDR2 SVGAGI come from the germline V gene (reference sequence). This CDR3 is built from 14 residues. V lost 5 bases and J lost 10; bases outside the gene matches: 11. The CDR3 loop is CASSPGQGEGVAFF. The CDR3 bases are TGTGCCAGCAGTCCGGGACAGGGCGAGGGTGTAGCTTTCTTT.

This rearrangement joins TRBV20-1 to TRBJ1-4; no firm D call. Germline V gene sequence: CDR1 DFQATT, CDR2 SNEGSKA (reference sequence). Trimming removed 6 bases at V and 7 bases at J, with 9 bases between. The CDR3 loop spans 11 amino acids. CDR3 sequence: CSAPRVEKLFF. The CDR3 DNA follows: TGCAGTGCACCACGGGTTGAAAAACTGTTTTTT.

The CDR3 DNA reads TGCGCCAGCAGCCCAGTAGGGGGCGCGAAAGGCTACACCTTC. Amino acid sequence: CASSPVGGAKGYTF. The gene calls are TRBV4-3 and TRBJ1-2, with 7 positions matching TRBD1. The CDR3 spans 14 residues. Unmatched junction bases numbered 10, after V lost 4 bases and J lost 8 bases. Per the germline V gene, CDR1 is LGHNA and CDR2 is YSLEER.

This chain uses TRBV29-1 with TRBJ2-2, with TRBD1 matching 8 bases. The germline gives CDR1 SQVTM, CDR2 ANQGSEA. CDR3 length: 14 amino acids. With 4 bases clipped from V and 5 bases from J, the junction kept 6 bases outside the gene matches. CDR3 bases: TGCAGCGTTGGACTGGACAGGGCAACCGGGGAGCTGTTTTTT. It translates to CSVGLDRATGELFF.

This sequence joins TRBV18 and TRBJ2-7; 7 nucleotides align to TRBD1. This CDR3 has 12 amino acids. The ends lost 4 bases at V and 6 bases at J; junction bases unmatched: 3. Per the germline V gene, CDR1 is KGHSH and CDR2 is LQKENI. CDR3 in amino acids: CASSLTGAEQYF. The DNA of the CDR3 is TGTGCCAGCTCACTAACAGGGGCCGAGCAGTACTTC. The full variable domain, in which reference TRBV18 and TRBJ2-7 provide the parts outside the CDR3, is NAGVMQNPRHLVRRRGQEARLRCSPMKGHSHVYWYRQLPEEGLKFMVYLQKENIIDESGMPKERFSAEFPKEGPSILRIQQVVRGDSAAYFCASSLTGAEQYFGPGTRLTVT.

As to this clone: This sample also contains other DNA sequences that code for the same CDR3. J is TRBJ2-7 and V is TRBV7-9, with D tentatively TRBD1 (5 bases). V was pared by 3 bases and J by 0 bases, with 9 bases between. The CDR3 contains 14 residues. Germline V lookup: CDR1 SEHNR, CDR2 FQNEAQ (reference sequence). The CDR3 bases are TGTGCCAGCAGCTTCCAGACAGTCTCCTACGAGCAGTACTTC. As protein: CASSFQTVSYEQYF.

The chain carries TRBV4-2 and TRBJ1-3, with no clear D. Deletions cut 2 bases from V and 2 bases from J, with 10 bases between. The CDR3 has 15 amino acids. Germline CDR1 is LGHNA and CDR2 is YNFKEQ. CDR3 sequence reads: CASSQQDTTGNTIYF. The CDR3 coding sequence is TGTGCCAGCAGCCAACAAGACACCACTGGAAACACCATATATTTT.

The chain joins TRBV4-3 to TRBJ2-7; D is possibly TRBD1 (6 bases). Germline values: CDR1 LGHNA, CDR2 YSLEER. Trimming stripped 1 base from V and 3 bases from J, with 10 bases between. This CDR3 is built from 14 residues. CDR3 loop: CASSQVWGLYEQYF. The DNA of the CDR3 is TGCGCCAGCAGCCAAGTCTGGGGGCTCTACGAGCAGTACTTC.

This chain joins TRBV27 and TRBJ2-7; TRBD2 agrees at 12 bases. V was clipped by 7 bases and J by 2 bases; unmatched bases: 18. The CDR3 is 19 amino acids. CDR1 and CDR2 from the germline V gene are MNHEY and SMNVEV (reference sequence). CDR3 loop: CASTLFPPTLAGGPYEQYF. CDR3 in DNA: TGTGCCAGCACCCTTTTCCCCCCGACCCTAGCGGGAGGGCCCTACGAGCAGTACTTC.

In its sample, this clone was seen once. The CDR3 nucleotides read TGTGCCAGCAGTCCAGGAAAGGGCGGCCGAGGATCTATTGAAGCTTTCTTT. Translated: CASSPGKGGRGSIEAFF. This chain connects TRBV11-2 to TRBJ1-1; D is ambiguous. V was shortened by 6 bases and J by 7 bases, with 27 bases between the two germline ends. Germline V gene data show CDR1 as SGHAT and CDR2 as FQNNGV. CDR3 length equals 17 residues.

The gene calls are TRBV30 and TRBJ1-5; 7 bases align to TRBD1. There are 14 residues in the CDR3. With 8 bases clipped from V and 2 bases from J, the junction kept 9 bases outside the gene matches. CDR1 and CDR2 from the germline V gene are GTSNPN and SVGIG (reference sequence). The CDR3 DNA follows: TGTGCCCTTTCTACAGGGGTGGGCAATCAGCCCCAGCATTTT. It codes for CALSTGVGNQPQHF.

This clone was seen a single time. This sequence joins TRBV2 and TRBJ2-6; the D gene is possibly TRBD1 (5 bases). Trimming removed 9 bases from V and 0 bases from J, with 12 bases in between. CDR1 is SNHLY, CDR2 FYNNEI, per germline. The CDR3 loop spans 15 amino acids. CDR3 DNA: TGTGCCAGTGCAAAGGGGATCTCTGGGGCCAACGTCCTGACTTTC. Protein product: CASAKGISGANVLTF.

The chain carries TRBV3-1 (or the pseudogene TRBV3-2) and TRBJ2-7; D uncertain. The V end was cut by 0 bases, the J end by 1 base, with 10 bases between. From germline, CDR1 is LGHDT and CDR2 YNNKEL (reference sequence). CDR3 length: 15 residues. The CDR3 coding sequence is TGTGCCAGCAGCCAAGATAGGAGTCTTTCCTACGAGCAGTACTTC. Translation: CASSQDRSLSYEQYF.

The V call is TRBV5-1, the J call TRBJ2-2; 9 bases line up with TRBD2. The CDR3 is made up of 14 amino acids. Germline V gives CDR1 SGHRS, CDR2 YFSETQ. Trimming took 4 bases from V and 4 from J; bases not matched to a gene: 2. The CDR3 coding sequence is TGCGCCAGCAGCCGGGGACTAGCCACCGGGGAGCTGTTTTTT. Translation gives CASSRGLATGELFF.

The chain is built from TRBV30 and TRBJ2-5, with D perhaps TRBD2 (6 bases). V lost 0 bases, J lost 1 base, and 9 bases lay in between. The germline gives CDR1 GTSNPN, CDR2 SVGIG (reference sequence). There are 14 residues in the CDR3. The CDR3 nucleotides read TGTGCCTGGAGTGTAGAGGGACTCCAAGAGACCCAGTACTTC. This gives the protein CAWSVEGLQETQYF.

The chain has TRBV19 and TRBJ2-4; 9 positions agree with TRBD1. Trimming at V came to 6 bases and at J to 6 bases, leaving 12 bases not matched to a gene. This CDR3 contains 16 residues. Germline lookup yields CDR1 LNHDA and CDR2 SQIVND (reference sequence). The CDR3 spells CASSLLPGTGPNIQYF. The CDR3 DNA sequence: TGTGCCAGTAGCCTCCTCCCCGGGACAGGGCCAAACATTCAGTACTTC.

A word on this clone: In the same sample, other DNA sequences code for this CDR3. This chain joins TRBV6-5 and TRBJ1-6, with D hard to call. In germline, CDR1 is MNHEY, CDR2 SVGAGI. V dropped 2 bases and J dropped 0 bases, with 8 bases sitting between them. The CDR3 spans 16 residues. DNA for the CDR3: TGTGCCAGCAGTTACAGAGGGAGCTCCTATAATTCACCCCTCCACTTT. Its protein product is CASSYRGSSYNSPLHF.

This rearrangement joins TRBV6-5 to TRBJ2-7; 8 nucleotides align to TRBD1. CDR1 is MNHEY and CDR2 is SVGAGI in the germline V gene. Germline trimming cut 2 bases from V and 0 bases from J; bases unmatched to any gene: 6. The CDR3 loop spans 16 amino acids. CDR3 region: CASSYRSGTGSYEQYF. In DNA, the CDR3 is TGTGCCAGCAGTTACCGTTCCGGGACAGGCTCCTACGAGCAGTACTTC.

This clone appeared a single time. CDR3 DNA sequence: TGTGCCAGCAGTTTGATTCCGATCGGAAACACCATATATTTT. Encoded protein: CASSLIPIGNTIYF. The chain links TRBV27 to TRBJ1-3, with no clear D. Trimming shortened V by 3 bases and J by 4 bases, and 10 bases separated the two germline ends. This CDR3 contains 14 residues. From germline, CDR1 is MNHEY and CDR2 SMNVEV (reference sequence).

The V and J genes are TRBV5-4 and TRBJ2-1, with 14 bases aligning to TRBD2. The CDR3 totals 15 residues. The ends lost 4 bases at V and 9 bases at J; junction bases unmatched: 6. CDR1 and CDR2 from the germline V gene are SGHNT and YYREEE (reference sequence). CDR3 region: CASSMGLAGVVEQFF. The DNA of the CDR3 is TGTGCCAGCAGCATGGGACTAGCGGGGGTAGTTGAGCAGTTCTTC.

V is TRBV6-6 and J is TRBJ2-7; D remains unclear. In germline, CDR1 is MNHNY, CDR2 SVGAGI (reference sequence). This CDR3 has 13 residues. V lost 2 bases, J lost 9 bases, and 14 bases lay in between. The CDR3 DNA reads TGTGCCAGCAGTTACGGACCCCACGAAGGGCAGTACTTC. Translating it yields CASSYGPHEGQYF.